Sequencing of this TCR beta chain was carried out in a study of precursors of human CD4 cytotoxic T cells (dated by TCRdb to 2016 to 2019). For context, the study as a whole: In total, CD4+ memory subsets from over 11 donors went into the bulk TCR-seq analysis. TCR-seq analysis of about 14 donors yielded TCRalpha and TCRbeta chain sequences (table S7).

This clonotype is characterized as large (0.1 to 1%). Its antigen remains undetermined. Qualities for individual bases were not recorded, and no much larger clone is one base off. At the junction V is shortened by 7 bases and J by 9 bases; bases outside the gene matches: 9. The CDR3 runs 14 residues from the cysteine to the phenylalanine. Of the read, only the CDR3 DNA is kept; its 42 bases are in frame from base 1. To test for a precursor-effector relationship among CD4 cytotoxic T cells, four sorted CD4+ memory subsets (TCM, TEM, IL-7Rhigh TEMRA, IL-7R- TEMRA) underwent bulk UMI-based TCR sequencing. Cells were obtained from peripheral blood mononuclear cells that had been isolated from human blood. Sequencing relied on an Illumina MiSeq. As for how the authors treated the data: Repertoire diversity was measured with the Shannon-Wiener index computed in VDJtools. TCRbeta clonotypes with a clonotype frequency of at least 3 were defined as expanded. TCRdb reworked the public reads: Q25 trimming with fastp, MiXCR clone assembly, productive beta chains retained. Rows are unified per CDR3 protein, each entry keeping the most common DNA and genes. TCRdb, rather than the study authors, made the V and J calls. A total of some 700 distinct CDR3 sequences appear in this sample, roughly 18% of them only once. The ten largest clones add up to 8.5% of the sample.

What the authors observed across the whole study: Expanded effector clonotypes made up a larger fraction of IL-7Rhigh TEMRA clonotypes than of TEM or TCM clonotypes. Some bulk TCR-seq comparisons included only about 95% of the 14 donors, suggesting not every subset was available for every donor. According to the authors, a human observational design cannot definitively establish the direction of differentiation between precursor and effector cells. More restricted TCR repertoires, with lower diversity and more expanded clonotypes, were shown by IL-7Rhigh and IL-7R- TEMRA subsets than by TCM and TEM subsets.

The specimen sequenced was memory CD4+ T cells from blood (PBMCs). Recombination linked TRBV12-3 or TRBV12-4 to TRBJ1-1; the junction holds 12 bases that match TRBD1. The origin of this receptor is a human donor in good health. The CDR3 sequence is CASIMSGTGGQAFF. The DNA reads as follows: TGTGCCAGCATCATGTCCGGGACAGGGGGCCAAGCTTTCTTT.